A single sample is the source of the 14 T cell receptor beta chains below, sequenced in a study of blood T cell repertoires in COVID-19. Some clones are missing from TCRdb's copy, which holds only in-frame ones; the method was immunoSEQ multiplex PCR. This table holds 100,000 or so clones, 85% found once. The sequenced material came from peripheral blood. Receptor source: a woman in her 70s with active or convalescent COVID-19.

J is TRBJ1-5 and V is TRBV7-2, with D possibly being TRBD1 (6 bases). Germline V lookup: CDR1 SGHTA, CDR2 FQGNSA. The CDR3 loop spans 15 amino acids. V was trimmed by 5 bases and J by 4 bases, leaving 15 bases between them. CDR3 region: CASSTTRGPNQPQHF. CDR3 bases: TGTGCCAGCAGCACAACCAGGGGCCCAAATCAGCCCCAGCATTTT. Combining the CDR3 with reference TRBV7-2 and TRBJ1-5 gives the whole variable domain GAGVSQSPSNKVTEKGKDVELRCDPISGHTALYWYRQSLGQGLEFLIYFQGNSAPDKSGLPSDRFSAERTGGSVSTLTIQRTQQEDSAVYLCASSTTRGPNQPQHFGDGTRLSIL.

The genes are TRBV4-3 and TRBJ2-7; D might be TRBD2 (6 bases). The CDR3 has 16 residues. Germline assignment: CDR1 LGHNA and CDR2 YSLEER. V was clipped by 0 bases and J by 2 bases, with 14 bases between them. The CDR3: CASSQDFYSGAYEQYF. The DNA of the CDR3 is TGCGCCAGCAGCCAAGATTTCTATAGCGGCGCCTACGAGCAGTACTTC.

The rearrangement links TRBV9 to TRBJ2-1; TRBD2 aligns across 7 bases. Germline V gives CDR1 SGDLS, CDR2 YYNGEE. With 7 bases clipped from V and 0 bases from J, the junction kept 7 bases outside the gene matches. The CDR3 loop spans 15 amino acids. CDR3 loop: CASSLAGDSYNEQFF. Written as DNA, the CDR3 is TGTGCCAGCTCACTGGCGGGAGACTCCTACAATGAGCAGTTCTTC.

The chain joins TRBV3-1 (or the pseudogene TRBV3-2) to TRBJ2-2; TRBD2 might be the D (6 bases). Germline V gene lookup returns CDR1 LGHDT and CDR2 YNNKEL (reference sequence). The CDR3 consists of 19 residues. With 0 bases removed from V and 2 bases from J, the gap between germline ends came to 19 bases. The CDR3 DNA sequence: TGTGCCAGCAGCCAAGATCCAAGGAGGGGTAATACTAACACCGGGGAGCTGTTTTTT. It encodes CASSQDPRRGNTNTGELFF.

In DNA form, the CDR3 reads TGCAGTGCTGGACTATACAATGAGCAGTTCTTC. This sequence encodes CSAGLYNEQFF. The gene calls are TRBV20-1 and TRBJ2-1; TRBD2 is a possible D gene (6 bases). The CDR3 length is 11 residues. V shed 5 bases and J shed 4 bases, with 6 bases lying between them. Per the germline V gene, CDR1 is DFQATT and CDR2 is SNEGSKA (reference sequence).

The V call is TRBV3-1 (or the pseudogene TRBV3-2), the J call TRBJ2-7, with 11 bases aligning to TRBD1. The CDR3 is 15 amino acids. V shed 2 bases and J 7 bases; nucleotides not matched to a gene: 7. The V gene's germline CDR1 is LGHDT and CDR2 YNNKEL (reference sequence). The CDR3 reads CASSQHPGQGGEQYF. CDR3 coding DNA: TGTGCCAGCAGCCAACACCCGGGACAGGGGGGGGAGCAGTACTTC.

This clone was detected only once. The chain has TRBV9 and TRBJ2-2; D gene unclear. The CDR3 length is 13 residues. Per germline, CDR1 SGDLS and CDR2 YYNGEE. V was clipped by 0 bases and J by 4 bases, with 4 bases between them. The CDR3 region is CASSVVFTGELFF. The CDR3 DNA follows: TGTGCCAGCAGCGTAGTATTCACCGGGGAGCTGTTTTTT.

A single count supports this clone. This sequence joins TRBV2 and TRBJ1-5; D may be TRBD1 (5 bases). Germline CDR1 reads SNHLY; CDR2 reads FYNNEI. Trimming removed 7 bases at V and 6 bases at J, with 16 bases between. The CDR3 loop spans 14 amino acids. Here the CDR3 DNA reads TGTGCCAGCAACATTGGGGGGGTTATTCAGCCCCAGCATTTT. This gives the protein CASNIGGVIQPQHF.

The chain uses TRBV9 and TRBJ2-5; 11 bases map to TRBD2. V was clipped by 3 bases and J by 14 bases; unmatched bases: 12. The CDR3 is 14 amino acids. Germline CDR1 and CDR2: SGDLS and YYNGEE. The CDR3 bases are TGTGCCAGCAGCGGAGGGGCTAGCGGGAGGCCGCTTTACTTC. Its translation: CASSGGASGRPLYF.

The chain is built from TRBV18 and TRBJ2-1; 10 bases fit TRBD2. J was trimmed by 4 bases and V by 6 bases; bases with no gene match: 6. CDR1 is KGHSH and CDR2 is LQKENI in the germline V gene. This CDR3 comprises 15 residues. The CDR3 reads CASSLLAGVYNEQFF. CDR3 DNA: TGTGCCAGCTCGCTCCTAGCGGGGGTTTACAATGAGCAGTTCTTC.

The rearrangement uses TRBV7-2 and TRBJ2-2; D perhaps matches TRBD1 (6 bases). Germline V gene data show CDR1 as SGHTA and CDR2 as FQGNSA. This CDR3 has 15 residues. Trimming took 3 bases from V and 1 from J, leaving 9 bases between them. Here the CDR3 DNA reads TGTGCCAGCAGCTTTTGGACAGTGAACACCGGGGAGCTGTTTTTT. This encodes CASSFWTVNTGELFF.

This clone occurred once. The chain combines TRBV3-1 (or the pseudogene TRBV3-2) with TRBJ2-2; weak D call: TRBD1 (6 bases). The V gene's germline CDR1 is LGHDT and CDR2 YNNKEL (reference sequence). The CDR3 extends over 14 amino acids. V lost 6 bases, J lost 7 bases, and 15 bases lay in between. The CDR3 sequence: CASSILGGGGELFF. In DNA, the CDR3 is TGTGCCAGCAGTATTCTAGGGGGTGGCGGGGAGCTGTTTTTT.

The genes are TRBV11-2 and TRBJ2-3; 9 bases fit TRBD1. The CDR3 is 16 amino acids. The V gene end was trimmed by 1 base and the J gene end by 4 bases; junction bases not matched to a gene: 6. CDR1 and CDR2 (germline): SGHAT, FQNNGV. The CDR3 is CASSLGGQGRSDTQYF. CDR3 bases: TGTGCCAGCAGCTTAGGGGGACAGGGTCGATCAGATACGCAGTATTTT.

The J gene is TRBJ2-3, the V gene TRBV30; a possible D gene is TRBD2 (5 bases). The ends were cut back, 1 base at V and 9 bases at J, with 8 bases in the middle. This CDR3 has 11 amino acids. Germline V gene sequence: CDR1 GTSNPN, CDR2 SVGIG (reference sequence). For the CDR3, the DNA is TGTGCCTGGAGTGCTGGGGAGACGCAGTATTTT. Protein: CAWSAGETQYF. Full variable domain (missing parts from reference TRBV30 and TRBJ2-3): SQTIHQWPATLVQPVGSPLSLECTVEGTSNPNLYWYRQAAGRGLQLLFYSVGIGQISSEVPQNLSASRPQDRQFILSSKKLLLSDSGFYLCAWSAGETQYFGPGTRLTVL.